The 23 T cell receptor beta chains below all came from one sample that was sequenced in a study of blood T cell repertoires in COVID-19. Using immunoSEQ multiplex PCR, the repertoire was profiled, and TCRdb retains in-frame clones only, with some absent. The repertoire holds hundreds of thousands of clones, with roughly nine tenths as singletons. Material: PBMCs or T cells enriched from blood (not recorded which). These receptors were obtained from a woman aged 40 to 50 who had recovered from COVID-19.

The chain has TRBV19 and TRBJ2-3; tentatively, D is TRBD2 (5 bases). CDR1 and CDR2 (germline): LNHDA, SQIVND (reference sequence). Between the trimmed V and J ends, which lost 3 bases and 2 bases, there was a span of 15 bases. The CDR3 is 16 amino acids. The chain's CDR3 is CASSIGGVVYTDTQYF. The CDR3 DNA reads TGTGCCAGTAGTATTGGAGGAGTCGTTTACACAGATACGCAGTATTTT.

The V gene is TRBV19, the J gene TRBJ2-5; D is perhaps TRBD1 (5 bases). CDR1 and CDR2 (germline): LNHDA, SQIVND (reference sequence). The CDR3 covers 13 residues. The V end was cut by 5 bases, the J end by 1 base, with 8 bases between. The CDR3 reads CASSPDIQETQYF. Written as DNA, the CDR3 is TGTGCCAGTAGTCCGGACATCCAAGAGACCCAGTACTTC.

V gene TRBV7-8 combines with J gene TRBJ2-7; the match to TRBD2 covers 12 bases. J gave up 2 bases and V 6 bases, and 5 bases lay outside the gene matches. The CDR3 contains 15 residues. Germline values: CDR1 SGHVS, CDR2 FQNEAQ. The CDR3 coding sequence is TGTGCCAGCAGTTTACTAGCGGGAGGAACCTACGAGCAGTACTTC. Translation: CASSLLAGGTYEQYF. Drawing the rest from reference TRBV7-8 and TRBJ2-7, the complete variable domain is GAGVSQSPRYKVAKRGQDVALRCDPISGHVSLFWYQQALGQGPEFLTYFQNEAQLDKSGLPSDRFFAERPEGSVSTLKIQRTQQEDSAVYLCASSLLAGGTYEQYFGPGTRLTVT.

The chain links TRBV5-1 to TRBJ1-4, with a weak D call TRBD1 (6 bases). The CDR3 sequence is 16 residues long. From germline, CDR1 is SGHRS and CDR2 YFSETQ. The V end was cut by 4 bases, the J end by 1 base, with 14 bases between. Here the CDR3 DNA reads TGCGCCAGCAGCAAACCACAGGGCGTAACTAATGAAAAACTGTTTTTT. It specifies CASSKPQGVTNEKLFF.

This rearrangement joins TRBV28 to TRBJ1-4; 7 bases match TRBD1. The V and J ends lost 7 bases and 2 bases, in that order; junction bases with no gene match: 1. The CDR3 has 13 residues. Germline CDR1 and CDR2: MDHEN and SYDVKM. DNA of the CDR3: TGTGCCAGCAACAGGGGTACTAATGAAAAACTGTTTTTT. Translated: CASNRGTNEKLFF.

The chain recombines TRBV5-5 with TRBJ1-4; D may be TRBD1 (5 bases). The V gene lost 0 bases and the J gene lost 10 bases, with 13 bases spanning the gap. This CDR3 comprises 14 residues. Germline lookup yields CDR1 SGHKS and CDR2 YYEKEE (reference sequence). This CDR3 is CASSLAETVGKLFF. CDR3 in DNA: TGTGCCAGCAGCTTGGCCGAGACAGTTGGAAAACTGTTTTTT.

The V call is TRBV7-2, the J call TRBJ1-2; 10 nucleotides agree with TRBD1. Germline CDR1 SGHTA, CDR2 FQGNSA. CDR3 length equals 18 residues. The V gene end was trimmed by 4 bases and the J gene end by 3 bases; junction bases not matched to a gene: 14. CDR3 amino acids: CASSSPRGQGGIYYGYTF. The CDR3 nucleotides read TGTGCCAGCAGCTCCCCCCGTGGACAGGGGGGAATTTACTATGGCTACACCTTC.

The V gene is TRBV9, the J gene TRBJ1-4; 9 bases fit TRBD1. This CDR3 contains 15 residues. V lost 4 bases, J lost 4 bases, and 5 bases stayed unmatched. Germline CDR1 and CDR2: SGDLS and YYNGEE. CDR3 bases: TGTGCCAGCAGCCACACAGGGGGCGGTAATGAAAAACTGTTTTTT. Protein: CASSHTGGGNEKLFF.

This clone appeared a few times. The chain carries TRBV6-2 or TRBV6-3 and TRBJ1-5; D call uncertain. The CDR3 loop spans 15 amino acids. V lost 0 bases, J lost 5 bases, and 11 bases lay in between. Germline CDR1 and CDR2: MNHEY and SVGEGT. Written as DNA, the CDR3 is TGTGCCAGCAGTTACTCAGAGGGTGACGATCAGCCCCAGCATTTT. Translation gives CASSYSEGDDQPQHF.

This rearrangement joins TRBV12-5 to TRBJ2-5, with D hard to call. CDR3 length: 12 amino acids. CDR1 LGHNT and CDR2 FRNRAP come from the germline V gene. V was cut by 2 bases and J by 5 bases, with 6 bases left in between. The chain's CDR3 is CASGLSQETQYF. The CDR3 DNA sequence: TGTGCTAGTGGTTTGTCTCAGGAGACCCAGTACTTC.

V is TRBV7-8 and J is TRBJ2-5, with D unresolved. CDR3 size: 13 residues. Trimming removed 3 bases at V and 7 bases at J, with 12 bases between. Per the germline V gene, CDR1 is SGHVS and CDR2 is FQNEAQ. CDR3 sequence: CASSFTDAGTQYF. For the CDR3, the DNA is TGTGCCAGCAGCTTCACTGATGCTGGGACCCAGTACTTC. Together with reference TRBV7-8 and TRBJ2-5, the CDR3 gives the full variable domain: GAGVSQSPRYKVAKRGQDVALRCDPISGHVSLFWYQQALGQGPEFLTYFQNEAQLDKSGLPSDRFFAERPEGSVSTLKIQRTQQEDSAVYLCASSFTDAGTQYFGPGTRLLVL.

The chain uses TRBV6-5 and TRBJ2-3; 7 positions match TRBD1. The J segment lost 6 bases and the V segment lost 2 bases, leaving 5 bases of the junction unmatched. Germline values: CDR1 MNHEY, CDR2 SVGAGI. The CDR3 sequence is 14 residues long. The CDR3 region is CASSYVGGGDTQYF. The CDR3 region has the DNA TGTGCCAGCAGTTACGTAGGGGGCGGGGATACGCAGTATTTT.

The chain couples TRBV5-6 to TRBJ2-3; D possibly corresponds to TRBD2 (5 bases). Germline V gene sequence: CDR1 SGHDT, CDR2 YYEEEE. The CDR3 extends over 17 amino acids. The V and J ends lost 4 bases and 5 bases respectively, with 23 bases between them. The CDR3 region has the DNA TGTGCCAGCAGCCCTGCCCCCCACACCACCGGGGTAGATACGCAGTATTTT. Its translation is CASSPAPHTTGVDTQYF.

The chain has TRBV9 and TRBJ2-7, with D uncertain. Between the trimmed V and J ends, which lost 0 bases and 2 bases, there was a span of 9 bases. There are 14 residues in the CDR3. Germline-derived CDR1 and CDR2 are SGDLS and YYNGEE. CDR3 DNA: TGTGCCAGCAGCGTAGAGGCAGGAACCTACGAGCAGTACTTC. Protein sequence: CASSVEAGTYEQYF.

CDR3 residues: CASSIRAGGPWADTQYF. The CDR3 DNA follows: TGTGCCAGCAGCATAAGAGCGGGAGGGCCGTGGGCAGATACGCAGTATTTT. The chain links TRBV13 to TRBJ2-3, with TRBD2 identical over 10 bases. V shed 5 bases and J 4 bases; nucleotides not matched to a gene: 12. The CDR3 consists of 17 residues. The V gene's germline CDR1 is PRHDT and CDR2 FYEKMQ (reference sequence).

The chain carries TRBV2 and TRBJ1-2, with D possibly being TRBD1 (5 bases). The V gene's germline CDR1 is SNHLY and CDR2 FYNNEI. This CDR3 region has 12 residues. Deletions cut 6 bases from V and 8 bases from J, with 13 bases between. As DNA, the CDR3 is TGTGCCAGCAGCCCGGGGGGTATGGGCTACACCTTC. It encodes CASSPGGMGYTF.

This clone was seen a single time. The rearrangement joins TRBV7-2 to TRBJ1-2, with TRBD1 matching 9 bases. J lost 8 bases, V lost 4 bases, and 14 bases had no gene match. The CDR3 runs to 16 residues. Germline V gene sequence: CDR1 SGHTA, CDR2 FQGNSA. Here the CDR3 DNA reads TGTGCCAGCAGCTCACAGTTGTATGACAGGGGGAGGGGCTACACCTTC. This gives the protein CASSSQLYDRGRGYTF.

The rearrangement joins TRBV9 to TRBJ2-7; 8 positions match TRBD2. Trimming cost V 4 bases and J 5 bases; bases outside gene matches: 17. CDR3 length: 17 amino acids. Per germline, CDR1 SGDLS and CDR2 YYNGEE. The CDR3 nucleotides read TGTGCCAGCAGCCCCCCCTTCGGGACGGGAGGGCCGCACGAGCAGTACTTC. This encodes CASSPPFGTGGPHEQYF.

V and J are TRBV12-3 or TRBV12-4 and TRBJ2-5, with D hard to call. The CDR3 extends over 12 amino acids. V dropped 6 bases and J dropped 3 bases, with 8 bases sitting between them. The CDR3 region has the DNA TGTGCCAGCAGGTCCTCAGAAGAGACCCAGTACTTC. Protein product: CASRSSEETQYF.

The rearrangement uses TRBV28 and TRBJ2-1; TRBD2 aligns across 7 bases. Losses at the gene ends were 6 bases for V and 2 bases for J; bases not matched to a gene: 7. Looked up from germline, CDR1 is MDHEN and CDR2 is SYDVKM. The CDR3 runs to 15 residues. The CDR3 region has the DNA TGTGCCAGCAGCCTTGGGGGACTAACCTACAATGAGCAGTTCTTC. Protein sequence: CASSLGGLTYNEQFF. The full variable domain, with the rest looked up from reference TRBV28 and TRBJ2-1, is DVKVTQSSRYLVKRTGEKVFLECVQDMDHENMFWYRQDPGLGLRLIYFSYDVKMKEKGDIPEGYSVSREKKERFSLILESASTNQTSMYLCASSLGGLTYNEQFFGPGTRLTVL.

The CDR3 nucleotides are TGTGCCAGCCTAGGGACAGGGGGTAACAATGAGCAGTTCTTC. Protein: CASLGTGGNNEQFF. The chain is built from TRBV28 and TRBJ2-1, with TRBD1 identical over 11 bases. The CDR3 loop spans 14 amino acids. Trimming took 8 bases from V and 5 from J; bases not matched to a gene: 5. Germline CDR1 MDHEN, CDR2 SYDVKM.

The chain carries TRBV24-1 and TRBJ1-5, with 7 bases that match TRBD1. The CDR3 loop spans 13 amino acids. The J segment lost 4 bases and the V segment lost 8 bases, leaving 4 bases of the junction unmatched. Germline V gene data show CDR1 as KGHDR and CDR2 as SFDVKD. In nucleotides, the CDR3 is TGTGCCACCAAGGGGGCCAAGAATCAGCCCCAGCATTTT. Its translation is CATKGAKNQPQHF.

This sequence joins TRBV2 and TRBJ2-7; D is uncertain. Germline CDR1 SNHLY, CDR2 FYNNEI. This CDR3 is 14 amino acids long. V was cut by 2 bases and J by 1 base, with 9 bases left in between. This chain's CDR3 is CASSESPLSYEQYF. Here the CDR3 DNA reads TGTGCCAGCAGTGAATCCCCTTTATCCTACGAGCAGTACTTC. Complete variable domain (other parts from reference TRBV2 and TRBJ2-7): EPEVTQTPSHQVTQMGQEVILRCVPISNHLYFYWYRQILGQKVEFLVSFYNNEISEKSEIFDDQFSVERPDGSNFTLKIRSTKLEDSAMYFCASSESPLSYEQYFGPGTRLTVT.